This T cell receptor beta chain was found in a study of T cells in Graves' hyperthyroidism and ophthalmopathy. The investigators amplified TCR beta CDR3 regions from RNA transcripts. TCR CDR3 underwent first-round RT-PCR with the HTBI primer set. TCRdb fed the multiplex PCR reads into MiXCR, producing one record per CDR3 protein. This table has some 420,000 distinct CDR3 sequences, about an eighth appearing once. V shed 0 bases and J shed 4 bases, with 6 bases lying between them. The CDR3 has 14 residues. Looked up from germline, CDR1 is MNHNS and CDR2 is SASEGT. This clonotype was counted ten times or more. Over 18 months, lack of ophthalmopathy progression marked Graves' hyperthyroidism as stable.

Specimen: blood. This TCR derives from a woman in her late teens or twenties with Graves' hyperthyroidism. The V gene is TRBV6-1, the J gene TRBJ2-2, with D uncertain. The CDR3 coding sequence is TGTGCCAGCAGTGAAGCGGATCGCACCGGGGAGCTGTTTTTT. This gives the protein CASSEADRTGELFF.